The 4 T cell receptor beta chains below were found in one sample sequenced in a study of tumor-infiltrating lymphocytes in primary liver carcinoma. Unsorted whole blood yielded the blood RNA, and germline DNA was also extracted. The input was 450 to 500 ng total RNA; TCR beta cDNA was made from it with a constant-region primer. Libraries covering TCR beta were generated through three nested multiplex PCR rounds (using a slightly modified ARM-PCR). With TRBV1-TRBV30 forward primers and a C-beta reverse primer, the first two PCR rounds were run for approximately 9 cycles each. TCRdb recomputed calls from the multiplex PCR reads with MiXCR, one row per CDR3 protein. The repertoire holds 330,000 or so distinct CDR3 sequences, with almost 65% as singletons. Sequencing input: peripheral blood. These receptors were obtained from a man between 35 and 55 years old with primary liver carcinoma and hepatitis B virus infection.

This chain uses TRBV5-4 with TRBJ1-1; TRBD1 might be the D (5 bases). The CDR3 length is 16 residues. The ends were cut back, 2 bases at V and 0 bases at J, with 14 bases in the middle. The germline gives CDR1 SGHNT, CDR2 YYREEE (reference sequence). CDR3 sequence (DNA): TGTGCCAGCAGCTTAGCCCCAGGGAGCATGAACACTGAAGCTTTCTTT. Protein: CASSLAPGSMNTEAFF. The complete variable domain, with remaining parts taken from reference TRBV5-4 and TRBJ1-1, reads ETGVTQSPTHLIKTRGQQVTLRCSSQSGHNTVSWYQQALGQGPQFIFQYYREEENGRGNFPPRFSGLQFPNYSSELNVNALELDDSALYLCASSLAPGSMNTEAFFGQGTRLTVV.

Turning to this clonotype: This may be a read error: a much more frequent sequence differs by one nucleotide. The chain recombines TRBV6-5 with TRBJ2-2; TRBD1 agrees at 9 bases. This CDR3 has 16 amino acids. Germline lookup yields CDR1 MNHEY and CDR2 SVGAGI. V lost 6 bases to trimming and J lost 9 bases; unmatched junction nucleotides: 14. CDR3 sequence reads: CASRDIGTGKTRELFF. For the CDR3, the DNA is TGTGCCAGCAGGGACATAGGGACAGGGAAGACCCGGGAGCTGTTTTTT.

On this clonotype itself: A read error is possible here, since a much larger clone lies one base away. The CDR3 ends on some other residue instead of the conserved phenylalanine or tryptophan, so this is likely a read error. J is TRBJ2-7 and V is TRBV6-1; 7 bases agree with TRBD1. Per germline, CDR1 MNHNS and CDR2 SASEGT. The CDR3 is 14 residues long. After removal of 6 bases from V and 2 bases from J, the junction contained 7 bases not matched to a gene. The CDR3 loop reads CASRGQSKTYEQYL. CDR3 bases: TGTGCCAGCAGGGGACAGTCAAAGACCTACGAGCAGTACCTC.

Regarding this clonotype: A read error is possible here, since a much larger clone lies one base away. V usage is TRBV5-4 and J usage is TRBJ1-2, with 8 positions matching TRBD1. Germline V CDR1 and CDR2: SGHNT, YYREEE (reference sequence). The CDR3 is 14 residues long. The V gene end was trimmed by 4 bases and the J gene end by 5 bases; junction bases not matched to a gene: 7. CDR3 region: CASSVQGARYGYTF. Written as DNA, the CDR3 is TGTGCCAGCAGCGTCCAGGGGGCACGTTATGGCTACACCTTC.